The following is a TCR beta chain sequence with its context. Enrollment of patients from Seattle took place during active infection, with longitudinal follow-up. Authors' processing steps: Amplification from reference gene primers served as the basis for estimated nucleated cell counts. The table came from immunoSEQ multiplex PCR; TCRdb's copy has only in-frame clones and leaves some out. V and J calls and clone size are copied from that table; D and trimming were computed from the DNA. Seen here are around 120,000 clones, 90% observed once, and the top ten hold about 4.5%. This record belongs to a study of blood T cell repertoires in COVID-19. After removal of 4 bases from V and 5 bases from J, the junction contained 5 bases not matched to a gene. Germline V gives CDR1 WNHNN, CDR2 SYGVQD (reference sequence). CDR3 length: 14 residues.

Sequencing used peripheral blood. This TCR came from a man aged 60-69 years with COVID-19, enrolled during active disease. V and J are TRBV10-1 and TRBJ2-1; TRBD2 matches at 7 bases. The CDR3 nucleotides are TGCGCCAGCAGTGGGGCGGGAGTGGACAATGAGCAGTTCTTC. It is translated as CASSGAGVDNEQFF.